The TCR beta chain under discussion was sequenced for a study of blood T cell repertoires in COVID-19. Overall study: Material from acute and convalescent COVID-19 was sourced from the United States, Italy and Spain.

From germline, CDR1 is SQVTM and CDR2 ANQGSEA. The CDR3 has 12 residues. V lost 6 bases and J 4 bases, leaving 13 bases between the germline ends. In the original analysis: It was from reference gene primer amplification that nucleated cell counts were estimated. The method was immunoSEQ multiplex PCR; TCRdb's version includes in-frame clones alone and lacks a portion of them. For V, J and clone size, that table is used; D and trimming come from the DNA. Here the sample spans around 130,000 clones, 80% to 85% being singletons. The TCR sequence derives from a man between 60 and 75 years old with acute or convalescent COVID-19. Sample: peripheral blood. This rearrangement joins TRBV29-1 to TRBJ2-7, with a tentative D call TRBD2 (6 bases). CDR3 residues: CSVEASAYEQYF. CDR3 nucleotides: TGCAGCGTGGAGGCTAGCGCATACGAGCAGTACTTC.